Below are 19 T cell receptor beta chains sequenced from a single sample in a study of T cell responses to AZD1222 COVID-19 vaccine. Sequencing was performed with immunoSEQ multiplex PCR; in TCRdb, only in-frame clones are kept and a portion is missing. The sample has roughly 89,000 clones; around nine tenths are singletons. The specimen comprised peripheral blood, sampled on day 0 of MenACWY control vaccination. The receptors stem from an adult in good health.

CDR3 residues: CASSSAGYLMNTEAFF. In DNA, the CDR3 is TGTGCCAGCAGTTCGGCAGGCTACCTAATGAACACTGAAGCTTTCTTT. V gene TRBV28 combines with J gene TRBJ1-1; D is unclear. V lost 4 bases to trimming and J lost 0 bases, with 15 bases between them. CDR1 and CDR2 from the germline V gene are MDHEN and SYDVKM. The CDR3 has 16 amino acids.

The chain links TRBV7-3 to TRBJ2-2; D not certain. Germline V lookup: CDR1 SGHTA, CDR2 FQGTGA. The length of the CDR3 is 14 residues. The V end lost 0 bases, the J end lost 5 bases, and 7 bases lay between the germline ends. The CDR3 loop reads CASSLTGATGELFF. DNA of the CDR3: TGTGCCAGCAGCTTAACAGGCGCGACCGGGGAGCTGTTTTTT. Variable domain in full (rest from reference TRBV7-3 and TRBJ2-2): GAGVSQTPSNKVTEKGKYVELRCDPISGHTALYWYRQSLGQGPEFLIYFQGTGAADDSGLPNDRFFAVRPEGSVSTLKIQRTERGDSAVYLCASSLTGATGELFFGEGSRLTVL.

The chain links TRBV7-2 to TRBJ2-7; D gene ambiguous. Trimming cost V 0 bases and J 2 bases, with 8 bases left between them. The germline V gene has CDR1 SGHTA and CDR2 FQGNSA. There are 14 residues in the CDR3. CDR3 region: CASSLAGRTYEQYF. The DNA of the CDR3 is TGTGCCAGCAGCTTAGCGGGCAGGACCTACGAGCAGTACTTC.

This clone was recorded a few times. This chain uses TRBV30 with TRBJ2-7; D gene ambiguous. The CDR3 contains 13 residues. The V and J ends lost 0 bases and 0 bases respectively, with 6 bases between them. CDR1 and CDR2 (germline): GTSNPN, SVGIG (reference sequence). The chain's CDR3 is CAWSVKNSYEQYF. CDR3 nucleotides: TGTGCCTGGAGTGTGAAAAACTCCTACGAGCAGTACTTC.

This clone was recorded only once. The chain links TRBV14 to TRBJ1-1; D not certain. The CDR3 runs 15 residues. V gave up 4 bases and J gave up 0 bases, with 12 bases separating them. Germline lookup yields CDR1 SGHDN and CDR2 FVKESK. The CDR3 DNA follows: TGTGCCAGCAGCCGCGGACTGTTCATGAACACTGAAGCTTTCTTT. Translated, it gives CASSRGLFMNTEAFF.

This clone was recorded a few times. The genes are TRBV10-1 and TRBJ2-2, with D perhaps matching TRBD2 (5 bases). Deletions cut 3 bases from V and 5 bases from J, with 10 bases between. Germline V CDR1 and CDR2: WNHNN, SYGVQD (reference sequence). The CDR3 loop spans 14 amino acids. The CDR3 here is CASSDQRLTGELFF. The CDR3 coding sequence is TGCGCCAGCAGTGATCAGCGGCTAACCGGGGAGCTGTTTTTT.

This clone has just one count. The chain couples TRBV18 to TRBJ1-1; D unresolved. Germline lookup yields CDR1 KGHSH and CDR2 LQKENI. The CDR3 is 17 residues long. V lost 5 bases and J lost 3, with 22 bases in between. The CDR3 nucleotides are TGTGCCAGCTCATCTTTAGGGCAGGTGGGTCGGCACACTGAAGCTTTCTTT. It codes for CASSSLGQVGRHTEAFF. The full variable domain, with the rest looked up from reference TRBV18 and TRBJ1-1, is NAGVMQNPRHLVRRRGQEARLRCSPMKGHSHVYWYRQLPEEGLKFMVYLQKENIIDESGMPKERFSAEFPKEGPSILRIQQVVRGDSAAYFCASSSLGQVGRHTEAFFGQGTRLTVV.

The chain joins TRBV5-1 to TRBJ1-6, with 7 nucleotides matching TRBD1. Germline V gives CDR1 SGHRS, CDR2 YFSETQ. This CDR3 comprises 16 residues. V was pared by 5 bases and J by 8 bases, with 13 bases of the junction left unmatched. CDR3: CASRSTVQGRHSPLHF. The DNA of the CDR3 is TGCGCCAGCAGATCTACAGTACAGGGGAGACATTCACCCCTCCACTTT.

The V and J genes are TRBV30 and TRBJ2-7; 8 bases fit TRBD2. The CDR3 length is 15 residues. CDR1 is GTSNPN, CDR2 SVGIG, per germline (reference sequence). J gave up 4 bases and V 0 bases, and 8 bases lay outside the gene matches. As DNA, the CDR3 is TGTGCCTGGAGTGTACCGGGAGGGGGGGAGTACGAGCAGTACTTC. The encoded protein is CAWSVPGGGEYEQYF.

The chain recombines TRBV7-9 with TRBJ2-2, with 10 nucleotides matching TRBD2. This CDR3 spans 16 amino acids. Germline values: CDR1 SEHNR, CDR2 FQNEAQ (reference sequence). V dropped 5 bases and J dropped 6; count of bases not matched to a gene: 9. CDR3 DNA sequence: TGTGCCAGCAGCCTCGAAAGTAGCGGGAGGCCCGGGGAGCTGTTTTTT. Its translation is CASSLESSGRPGELFF. The full variable domain, with the rest looked up from reference TRBV7-9 and TRBJ2-2, is DTGVSQNPRHKITKRGQNVTFRCDPISEHNRLYWYRQTLGQGPEFLTYFQNEAQLEKSRLLSDRFSAERPKGSFSTLEIQRTEQGDSAMYLCASSLESSGRPGELFFGEGSRLTVL.

The chain links TRBV15 to TRBJ1-5; D is undetermined. V lost 0 bases to trimming and J lost 3 bases, with 12 bases between them. Germline CDR1 and CDR2: LNHNV and YYDKDF (reference sequence). The CDR3 totals 16 residues. The CDR3 DNA reads as TGTGCCACCAGCAGAGATGCCACCATCAACAATCAGCCCCAGCATTTT. This encodes CATSRDATINNQPQHF.

The rearrangement uses TRBV19 and TRBJ1-4; possibly TRBD1 for D (5 bases). V was trimmed by 7 bases and J by 14 bases, leaving 14 bases between them. Germline V gene sequence: CDR1 LNHDA, CDR2 SQIVND (reference sequence). This CDR3 contains 11 residues. CDR3 bases: TGTGCCAGTACGCCGGGACTGCGGCTGTTTTTT. Residues: CASTPGLRLFF.

This chain connects TRBV7-9 to TRBJ2-7; the D gene is possibly TRBD2 (6 bases). Trimming took off 5 bases at V and 4 bases at J, with 12 bases between the two ends. The CDR3 loop spans 13 amino acids. Germline V lookup: CDR1 SEHNR, CDR2 FQNEAQ (reference sequence). This chain's CDR3 is CASSGEVPYEQYF. CDR3 nucleotides: TGTGCCAGCAGCGGGGAGGTGCCTTACGAGCAGTACTTC.

V usage is TRBV29-1 and J usage is TRBJ1-2; D ambiguous. Germline V gene lookup returns CDR1 SQVTM and CDR2 ANQGSEA. V dropped 8 bases and J dropped 4 bases, with 17 bases sitting between them. The CDR3 is 13 amino acids. The CDR3 DNA reads TGCAGCCTTCACTCGGGCGAGGGCTATGGCTACACCTTC. This encodes CSLHSGEGYGYTF.

The V and J genes are TRBV19 and TRBJ2-6; either TRBD1 or TRBD2 may supply D (5 bases each). V was shortened by 6 bases and J by 1 base, with 13 bases between the two germline ends. CDR3 length: 16 residues. CDR1 is LNHDA and CDR2 is SQIVND in the germline V gene (reference sequence). The CDR3 loop is CASRGRAASGANVLTF. The CDR3 bases are TGTGCCAGTAGGGGACGGGCTGCATCTGGGGCCAACGTCCTGACTTTC.

This chain connects TRBV18 to TRBJ1-4, with D possibly being TRBD1 (5 bases). The V end was cut by 4 bases, the J end by 2 bases, with 11 bases between. CDR1 KGHSH and CDR2 LQKENI come from the germline V gene. The CDR3 runs to 15 residues. CDR3 sequence reads: CASSRSRGTNEKLFF. CDR3 nucleotide sequence: TGTGCCAGCTCACGATCAAGGGGTACTAATGAAAAACTGTTTTTT.

V usage is TRBV9 and J usage is TRBJ2-2; D not certain. Germline V gene data show CDR1 as SGDLS and CDR2 as YYNGEE. This CDR3 contains 15 residues. V lost 0 bases and J 2 bases, leaving 8 bases between the germline ends. CDR3 loop: CASSVVDANTGELFF. The DNA of the CDR3 is TGTGCCAGCAGCGTAGTGGACGCAAACACCGGGGAGCTGTTTTTT.

V usage is TRBV28 and J usage is TRBJ1-2; possibly TRBD1 for D (5 bases). In germline, CDR1 is MDHEN, CDR2 SYDVKM. The CDR3 is 13 amino acids. The V end was cut by 4 bases, the J end by 6 bases, with 12 bases between. CDR3 residues: CASSYRGYNGYTF. The CDR3 nucleotides read TGTGCCAGCAGTTATCGGGGGTACAATGGCTACACCTTC.

The chain combines TRBV27 with TRBJ2-3, with 8 bases lining up with TRBD2. V dropped 5 bases and J dropped 3; count of bases not matched to a gene: 10. The CDR3 contains 16 residues. Per germline, CDR1 MNHEY and CDR2 SMNVEV (reference sequence). The CDR3 region has the DNA TGTGCCAGCAGTACTCCGAGCGGGAGTAAAACAGATACGCAGTATTTT. Protein sequence: CASSTPSGSKTDTQYF.